The text below deals with one T cell receptor beta chain. The antigen is not known. This entry comes from a study of cytomegalovirus exposure and HLA in healthy donors. Study conclusions and caveats: TCR association rates varied by HLA locus in a later analysis, with DRB1 highest and HLA-C lowest. Excluded were some V segments that proved indistinguishable, including TRBV6-2 and TRBV6-3. HLA alleles were associated with fewer than 20,000 TCR beta sequences in a later analysis at 0.05 false discovery rate. Earlier results showed most TCR beta V segments being productive about 87% or about 30% of the time.

The germline V gene has CDR1 SQVTM and CDR2 ANQGSEA. The CDR3 length is 13 residues. Trimming stripped 3 bases from V and 8 bases from J, with 16 bases between. Both 60 Vbeta primers and 13 Jbeta primers went into the PCR. The data were produced by immunoSEQ multiplex PCR, yet TCRdb's version contains in-frame clones alone and is incomplete. Here the sample spans about 110,000 clones, 79% being singletons. The sequenced material came from PBMCs. This clonotype originated in a woman between 40 and 50 years old in good health and CMV-seronegative. The chain carries TRBV29-1 and TRBJ1-2; weak D call: TRBD1 (5 bases). CDR3 region: CSVEIGRVGGYTF. CDR3 bases: TGCAGCGTTGAGATAGGCAGGGTGGGCGGCTACACCTTC.